This T cell receptor beta chain was documented in a study of response to subunit inactivated influenza vaccine. One entry per CDR3 protein, called by TCRdb with MiXCR from the RT-PCR reads. The sample shows roughly 500,000 distinct CDR3 sequences, roughly 25% of them seen only once. The V end was cut by 4 bases, the J end by 4 bases, with 10 bases between. The CDR3 covers 13 residues. Germline lookup yields CDR1 MGHRA and CDR2 YSYEKL. The sample consisted of CD4+ T cells sorted from PBMCs, taken less than 6 days after vaccination. This clonotype was obtained from a man aged 50-59 years who received an inactivated influenza vaccine. This sequence joins TRBV4-1 and TRBJ1-1; no clear D gene. CDR3 in DNA: TGCGCCAGCAGCCTAGAGGAGGGCACTGAAGCTTTCTTT. Residues: CASSLEEGTEAFF.